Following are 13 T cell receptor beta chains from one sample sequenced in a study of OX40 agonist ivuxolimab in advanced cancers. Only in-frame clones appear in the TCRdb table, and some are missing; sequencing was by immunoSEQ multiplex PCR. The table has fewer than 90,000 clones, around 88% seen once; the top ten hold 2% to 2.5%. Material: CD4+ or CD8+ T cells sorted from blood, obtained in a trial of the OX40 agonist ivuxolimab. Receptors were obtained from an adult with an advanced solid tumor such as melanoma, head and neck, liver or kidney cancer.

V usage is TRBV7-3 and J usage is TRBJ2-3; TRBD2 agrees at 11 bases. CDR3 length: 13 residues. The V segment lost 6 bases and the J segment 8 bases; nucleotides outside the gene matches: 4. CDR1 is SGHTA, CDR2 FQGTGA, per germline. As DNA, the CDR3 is TGTGCCAGCAGTAGCGGGGGGGCCGGTACGCAGTATTTT. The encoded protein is CASSSGGAGTQYF.

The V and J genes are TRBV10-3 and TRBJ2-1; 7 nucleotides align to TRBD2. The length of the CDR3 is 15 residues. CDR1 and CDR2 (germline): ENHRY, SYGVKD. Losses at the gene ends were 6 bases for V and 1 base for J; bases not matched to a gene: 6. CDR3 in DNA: TGTGCCATCAGGACGGCCGGGGGGTCCTACAATGAGCAGTTCTTC. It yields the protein CAIRTAGGSYNEQFF.

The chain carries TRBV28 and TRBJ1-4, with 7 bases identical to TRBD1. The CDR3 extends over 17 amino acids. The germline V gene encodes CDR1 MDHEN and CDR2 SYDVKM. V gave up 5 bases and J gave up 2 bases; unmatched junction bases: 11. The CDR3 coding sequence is TGTGCCAGCAGTCCCAACAGGGGCCCCCTGACTAATGAAAAACTGTTTTTT. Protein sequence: CASSPNRGPLTNEKLFF.

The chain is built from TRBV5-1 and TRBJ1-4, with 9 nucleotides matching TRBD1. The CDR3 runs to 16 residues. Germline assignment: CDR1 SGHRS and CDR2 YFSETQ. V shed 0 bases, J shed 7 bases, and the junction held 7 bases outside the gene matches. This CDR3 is CASSLEPGTGSEKLFF. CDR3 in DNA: TGCGCCAGCAGCTTGGAGCCCGGGACAGGGAGTGAAAAACTGTTTTTT.

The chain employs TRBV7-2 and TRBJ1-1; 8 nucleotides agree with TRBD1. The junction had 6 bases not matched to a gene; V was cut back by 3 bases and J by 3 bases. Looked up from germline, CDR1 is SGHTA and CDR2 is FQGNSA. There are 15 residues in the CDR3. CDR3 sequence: CASSFRTGWDTEAFF. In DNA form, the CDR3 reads TGTGCCAGCAGCTTCCGGACAGGGTGGGACACTGAAGCTTTCTTT.

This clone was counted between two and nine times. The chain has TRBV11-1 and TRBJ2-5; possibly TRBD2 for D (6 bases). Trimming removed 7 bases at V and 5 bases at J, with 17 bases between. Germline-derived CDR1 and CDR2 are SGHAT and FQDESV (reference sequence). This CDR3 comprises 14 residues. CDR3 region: CASNSLGGEETQYF. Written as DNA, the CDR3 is TGTGCCAGCAACTCTCTGGGCGGGGAGGAGACCCAGTACTTC.

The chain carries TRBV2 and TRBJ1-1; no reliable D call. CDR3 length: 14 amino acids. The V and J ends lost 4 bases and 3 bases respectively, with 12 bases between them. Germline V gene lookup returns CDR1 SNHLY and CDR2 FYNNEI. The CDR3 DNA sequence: TGTGCCAGCAGTGTTTGGCGGTCGGACACTGAAGCTTTCTTT. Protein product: CASSVWRSDTEAFF. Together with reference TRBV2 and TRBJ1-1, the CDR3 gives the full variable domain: EPEVTQTPSHQVTQMGQEVILRCVPISNHLYFYWYRQILGQKVEFLVSFYNNEISEKSEIFDDQFSVERPDGSNFTLKIRSTKLEDSAMYFCASSVWRSDTEAFFGQGTRLTVV.

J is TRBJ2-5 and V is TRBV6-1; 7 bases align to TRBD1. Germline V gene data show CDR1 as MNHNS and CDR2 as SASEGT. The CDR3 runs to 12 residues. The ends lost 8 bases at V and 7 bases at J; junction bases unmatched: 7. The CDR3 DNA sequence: TGTGCCAGCTCGGACAGGCCTGGGACCCAGTACTTC. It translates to CASSDRPGTQYF.

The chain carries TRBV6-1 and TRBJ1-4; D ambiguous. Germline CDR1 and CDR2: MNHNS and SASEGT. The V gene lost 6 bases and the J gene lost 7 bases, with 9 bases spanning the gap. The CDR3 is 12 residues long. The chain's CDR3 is CASSKRGEKLFF. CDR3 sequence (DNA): TGTGCCAGCAGCAAACGCGGTGAAAAACTGTTTTTT.

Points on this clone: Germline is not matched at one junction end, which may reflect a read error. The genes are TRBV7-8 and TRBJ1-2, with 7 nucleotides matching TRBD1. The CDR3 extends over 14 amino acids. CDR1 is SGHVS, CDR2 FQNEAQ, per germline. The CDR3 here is CASSLGTDRYGYTF. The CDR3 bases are TGTGCCAGCAGTTTAGGGACAGACAGATATGGCTACACCTTC.

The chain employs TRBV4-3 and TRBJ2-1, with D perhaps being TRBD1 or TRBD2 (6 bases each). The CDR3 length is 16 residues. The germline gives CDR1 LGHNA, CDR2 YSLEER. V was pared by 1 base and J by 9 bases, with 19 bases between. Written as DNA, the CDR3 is TGCGCCAGCAGCCAAGGACTAACGGGGGCCGGGAGTGAGCAGTTCTTC. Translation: CASSQGLTGAGSEQFF.

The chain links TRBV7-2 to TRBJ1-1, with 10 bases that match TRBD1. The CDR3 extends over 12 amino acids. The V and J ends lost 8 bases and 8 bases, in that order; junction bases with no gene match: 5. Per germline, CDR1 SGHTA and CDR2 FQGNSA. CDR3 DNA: TGTGCCAGCGGCGACAGGGGGCACGAAGCTTTCTTT. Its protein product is CASGDRGHEAFF.

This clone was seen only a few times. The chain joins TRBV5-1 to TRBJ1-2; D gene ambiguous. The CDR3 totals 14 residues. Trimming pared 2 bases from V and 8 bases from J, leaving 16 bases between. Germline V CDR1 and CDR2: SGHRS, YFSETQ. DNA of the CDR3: TGCGCCAGCAGCTTCGACGGCCCGCCTGGCGGCTACACCTTC. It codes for CASSFDGPPGGYTF.